This TCR beta chain was documented in a study of molecular identifiers for immune sequencing clone quantification. The V segment lost 5 bases and the J segment 5 bases; nucleotides outside the gene matches: 5. CDR1 SNHLY and CDR2 FYNNEI come from the germline V gene. The CDR3 is 14 amino acids. TCRdb processed the PCR reads anew with MiXCR; each CDR3 protein has one entry. Of over 50,000 distinct CDR3 sequences listed, 35% to 40% are singletons. The genes are TRBV2 and TRBJ1-5, with TRBD1 matching 8 bases. This sequence was found in a human donor in good health. Some libraries in this study had Jurkat cell RNA spiked in. Specimen: naive CD8+ T cells from blood, with Jurkat cell RNA spiked in. As to subset: FACS-sorted CD8+CD4-CCR7+CD45RA+ naive T cells. The CDR3 coding sequence is TGTGCCAGCAGTTTAGGACAGGGACATCAGCCCCAGCATTTT. It yields the protein CASSLGQGHQPQHF.